Shown below are 12 T cell receptor beta chains from a single sample sequenced in a study of OX40 agonist ivuxolimab in advanced cancers. This table comes from immunoSEQ multiplex PCR, and its TCRdb copy is limited to in-frame clones, with some not included. The data hold more than 50,000 clones, with 70% to 90% observed a single time. This specimen was CD4+ or CD8+ T cells sorted from blood, taken in a trial of the OX40 agonist ivuxolimab. All receptors derive from an adult with an advanced solid tumor such as melanoma, head and neck, liver or kidney cancer.

This clone was recorded a few times. The rearrangement uses TRBV5-4 and TRBJ1-5, with unresolved D. This CDR3 has 14 amino acids. V shed 4 bases and J shed 0 bases, with 8 bases lying between them. The germline V gene encodes CDR1 SGHNT and CDR2 YYREEE (reference sequence). The CDR3 DNA follows: TGTGCCAGCAGCCGGGCCTATAGCAATCAGCCCCAGCATTTT. It codes for CASSRAYSNQPQHF. The variable domain in full, with the rest retrieved from reference TRBV5-4 and TRBJ1-5, is ETGVTQSPTHLIKTRGQQVTLRCSSQSGHNTVSWYQQALGQGPQFIFQYYREEENGRGNFPPRFSGLQFPNYSSELNVNALELDDSALYLCASSRAYSNQPQHFGDGTRLSIL.

The chain combines TRBV7-9 with TRBJ2-5; 8 bases line up with TRBD1. Trimming took 5 bases from V and 7 from J; bases not matched to a gene: 3. Germline V gene lookup returns CDR1 SEHNR and CDR2 FQNEAQ (reference sequence). The CDR3 sequence is 12 residues long. The CDR3 reads CASSHGTGTQYF. CDR3 nucleotides: TGTGCCAGCAGCCACGGGACAGGGACCCAGTACTTC.

Points on this clone: One end of the junction does not line up with germline, which may come from a read error. V gene TRBV7-7 combines with J gene TRBJ2-5; 7 bases are shared with TRBD2. The CDR3 runs to 15 residues. CDR1 and CDR2 (germline): SSHAT, FNYEAQ (reference sequence). CDR3 sequence (DNA): TGTGCTAGCAGCGATAGCAGCGGGGTTCGGGAGACCCAGTACTTC. This encodes CASSDSSGVRETQYF. The full variable domain, in which reference TRBV7-7 and TRBJ2-5 provide the parts outside the CDR3, is GAGVSQSPRYKVTKRGQDVTLRCDPISSHATLYWYQQALGQGPEFLTYFNYEAQPDKSGLPSDRFSAERPEGSISTLTIQRTEQRDSAMYRCASSDSSGVRETQYFGPGTRLLVL.

The chain couples TRBV28 to TRBJ1-5; D remains ambiguous. The V gene lost 6 bases and the J gene lost 7 bases, with 13 bases spanning the gap. The CDR3 has 13 residues. Germline V gene data show CDR1 as MDHEN and CDR2 as SYDVKM. The CDR3 DNA reads TGTGCCAGCAGCCCCGGCCAGGACCAGCCCCAGCATTTT. Translation gives CASSPGQDQPQHF.

The chain joins TRBV5-6 to TRBJ1-1, with 9 positions matching TRBD1. CDR3 size: 13 residues. CDR1 is SGHDT and CDR2 is YYEEEE in the germline V gene. V lost 2 bases to trimming and J lost 8 bases; unmatched junction nucleotides: 4. Written as DNA, the CDR3 is TGTGCCAGCAGCTTACAGGGGGCATTGGAAGCTTTCTTT. Translating it yields CASSLQGALEAFF.

The genes are TRBV19 and TRBJ2-3, with 10 positions matching TRBD2. This CDR3 has 17 residues. V shed 5 bases, J shed 5 bases, and the junction held 13 bases outside the gene matches. Germline lookup yields CDR1 LNHDA and CDR2 SQIVND (reference sequence). CDR3 loop: CASSFSRASGRGDTQYF. DNA for the CDR3: TGTGCCAGTAGTTTCTCCCGGGCTAGCGGGAGAGGAGATACGCAGTATTTT.

As regards this clone: Germline is not matched at one junction end, which may reflect a read error. The chain carries TRBV7-2 and TRBJ2-1; possibly TRBD2 for D (6 bases). This CDR3 has 14 residues. Looked up from germline, CDR1 is SGHTA and CDR2 is FQGNSA. The CDR3 protein is CASRLGRSYNEQFF. CDR3 bases: TGTGCCAGCAGGTTAGGGAGGTCCTACAATGAGCAGTTCTTC.

In this sample, this clone turned up a few times. The gene calls are TRBV7-6 and TRBJ2-7, with 8 nucleotides matching TRBD2. Germline CDR1 SGHVS, CDR2 FNYEAQ. The CDR3 has 14 amino acids. Germline trimming cut 5 bases from V and 5 bases from J; bases unmatched to any gene: 8. The CDR3 is CASSPAAGDDEQYF. CDR3 nucleotides: TGTGCCAGCAGCCCCGCAGCGGGAGACGACGAGCAGTACTTC. Full variable domain (remainder filled in from reference TRBV7-6 and TRBJ2-7): GAGVSQSPRYKVTKRGQDVALRCDPISGHVSLYWYRQALGQGPEFLTYFNYEAQQDKSGLPNDRFSAERPEGSISTLTIQRTEQRDSAMYRCASSPAAGDDEQYFGPGTRLTVT.

The rearrangement joins TRBV6-5 to TRBJ1-2; D perhaps matches TRBD1 (5 bases). Germline loops: CDR1 MNHEY, CDR2 SVGAGI. V was clipped by 7 bases and J by 7 bases, with 13 bases between them. This CDR3 contains 12 residues. CDR3 protein: CASKSGGTGYTF. The CDR3 nucleotides read TGTGCCAGCAAGTCCGGGGGTACTGGCTACACCTTC.

The chain recombines TRBV19 with TRBJ2-3, with TRBD1 as a possible D gene (6 bases). The CDR3 totals 14 residues. Per germline, CDR1 LNHDA and CDR2 SQIVND (reference sequence). Trimming pared 5 bases from V and 10 bases from J, leaving 19 bases between. The CDR3 sequence: CASSPRLGGRAQYF. The CDR3 region has the DNA TGTGCCAGTAGTCCCCGCCTAGGGGGACGGGCGCAGTATTTT.

The chain uses TRBV5-6 and TRBJ2-1; 7 bases fit TRBD2. V shed 5 bases and J 0 bases; nucleotides not matched to a gene: 11. The V gene's germline CDR1 is SGHDT and CDR2 YYEEEE. The CDR3 is 17 residues long. The CDR3: CASRTVWGGSSYNEQFF. In DNA, the CDR3 is TGTGCCAGCAGGACCGTTTGGGGAGGGAGCTCCTACAATGAGCAGTTCTTC.

The rearrangement uses TRBV6-5 and TRBJ2-7; D possibly uses TRBD1 or TRBD2 (5 bases each). Germline assignment: CDR1 MNHEY and CDR2 SVGAGI. V shed 0 bases and J shed 2 bases, with 11 bases lying between them. CDR3 length: 15 amino acids. The CDR3 loop reads CASSYSPGTTYEQYF. Written as DNA, the CDR3 is TGTGCCAGCAGTTACTCACCGGGGACCACCTACGAGCAGTACTTC.